The 20 T cell receptor beta chains reported below all come from one sample, sequenced in a study of regulatory T cells in long-lasting Graves disease. The sample's time point: persistent/refractory GD, antithyroid drugs over 5 years with positive TRAb. PBMC-derived RNA was used for the TCR library. Library construction for TCR beta used iRepertoire HTBI primers and Arm-PCR of CDR3 regions. TCRdb reprocessed the multiplex PCR reads with MiXCR, giving one entry per CDR3 protein. The sample comprises approximately 690,000 distinct CDR3 sequences, around 30% of which are singletons, and 40% to 55% rests with the top ten. Sequenced material: peripheral blood mononuclear cells (PBMCs), taken when the disease was refractory, from a patient treated with antithyroid drugs. These receptors were obtained from a female donor with Graves disease.

J is TRBJ2-5 and V is TRBV7-3, with 13 bases identical to TRBD2. CDR1 and CDR2 (germline): SGHTA, FQGTGA. The CDR3 has 17 amino acids. Germline trimming cut 2 bases from V and 4 bases from J; bases unmatched to any gene: 7. CDR3 in DNA: TGTGCCAGCAGCTTAGACCCGGGACTAGCGGGACGAGAGACCCAGTACTTC. Encoded protein: CASSLDPGLAGRETQYF.

The genes are TRBV12-3 or TRBV12-4 and TRBJ1-5; D is unresolved. The germline V and J ends were trimmed by 5 bases and 3 bases, with 11 bases remaining between them. This CDR3 region has 14 residues. The CDR3 spells CASSDRQVNQPQHF. The CDR3 bases are TGTGCCAGCAGTGACCGGCAGGTCAATCAGCCCCAGCATTTT.

V is TRBV20-1 and J is TRBJ1-1; D perhaps matches TRBD1 (5 bases). V was clipped by 6 bases and J by 4 bases, with 15 bases between them. Germline V gene lookup returns CDR1 DFQATT and CDR2 SNEGSKA (reference sequence). The CDR3 is 13 residues long. The DNA of the CDR3 is TGCAGTGCACTTAAGGCCGGGGGCACTGAAGCTTTCTTT. Encoded protein: CSALKAGGTEAFF.

In the case of this clonotype: This likely stems from a read error, as it lies one base from a far larger clone. The chain is built from TRBV6-5 and TRBJ2-7; TRBD2 matches at 14 bases. The V gene's germline CDR1 is MNHEY and CDR2 SVGAGI. The CDR3 is 15 residues long. In nucleotides, the CDR3 is TGTGCCAGCAGTGAAGGGACTAGCGGGAGTTACGAGCGGTACTTC. Encoded protein: CASSEGTSGSYERYF.

The V gene is TRBV6-1, the J gene TRBJ1-1; TRBD1 aligns across 11 bases. The germline V gene has CDR1 MNHNS and CDR2 SASEGT. This CDR3 is built from 15 residues. Germline trimming cut 6 bases from V and 3 bases from J; bases unmatched to any gene: 6. CDR3 sequence (DNA): TGTGCCAGCAGAGGACAGGGGGCATCCGACACTGAAGCTTTCTTT. It yields the protein CASRGQGASDTEAFF.

This chain uses TRBV7-6 with TRBJ2-7; TRBD1 agrees at 10 bases. The CDR3 sequence is 15 residues long. After removal of 5 bases from V and 2 bases from J, the junction contained 6 bases not matched to a gene. Germline assignment: CDR1 SGHVS and CDR2 FNYEAQ. CDR3: CASSPGTGDTYEQYF. Written as DNA, the CDR3 is TGTGCCAGCAGCCCCGGGACAGGGGATACCTACGAGCAGTACTTC.

This clonotype has more than one count but fewer than ten. The chain is built from TRBV6-1 and TRBJ1-1; D not resolved. CDR3 length: 17 residues. V dropped 3 bases and J dropped 0 bases, with 17 bases sitting between them. CDR1 is MNHNS, CDR2 SASEGT, per germline. The CDR3 spells CASSDYYSLNMNTEAFF. The CDR3 DNA sequence: TGTGCCAGCAGTGATTACTACAGCCTAAACATGAACACTGAAGCTTTCTTT.

The CDR3 region is CSARPGTGAQPQHF. For the CDR3, the DNA is TGCAGTGCTAGACCCGGGACAGGAGCCCAGCCCCAGCATTTT. The rearrangement uses TRBV20-1 and TRBJ1-5; 8 bases are a match to TRBD1. Germline loops: CDR1 DFQATT, CDR2 SNEGSKA (reference sequence). The V and J ends lost 2 bases and 7 bases, in that order; junction bases with no gene match: 7. This CDR3 contains 14 residues.

In the case of this clonotype: One end of the junction does not line up with germline, which may come from a read error. The chain joins TRBV12-3 or TRBV12-4 to TRBJ2-3; 11 bases are shared with TRBD2. There are 12 residues in the CDR3. CDR3 sequence (DNA): TGTGCCAGCAATTTAAGACTAGCGGGACACTATTTT. It codes for CASNLRLAGHYF.

There are many counts of this clonotype. In nucleotides, the CDR3 is TGTGCCAGCAGCTCGACCGGGACAGGGGGCGATGGCTACACCTTC. Translation gives CASSSTGTGGDGYTF. The gene calls are TRBV11-1 and TRBJ1-2; 12 bases are a match to TRBD1. The CDR3 runs to 15 residues. The V and J ends lost 4 bases and 6 bases, in that order; junction bases with no gene match: 6. CDR1 SGHAT and CDR2 FQDESV come from the germline V gene (reference sequence).

V gene TRBV7-3 combines with J gene TRBJ2-3; no reliable D call. The CDR3 contains 15 residues. Trimming left V 1 base short and J 2 bases short, with 10 bases between. Germline V gene sequence: CDR1 SGHTA, CDR2 FQGTGA. The CDR3 region has the DNA TGTGCCAGCAGCTTAAGTGGAACCCTCACAGATACGCAGTATTTT. Amino acid sequence: CASSLSGTLTDTQYF. Based on the CDR3 plus reference TRBV7-3 and TRBJ2-3, the full variable domain is GAGVSQTPSNKVTEKGKYVELRCDPISGHTALYWYRQSLGQGPEFLIYFQGTGAADDSGLPNDRFFAVRPEGSVSTLKIQRTERGDSAVYLCASSLSGTLTDTQYFGPGTRLTVL.

This chain links TRBV7-6 with TRBJ2-5; 10 bases are shared with TRBD2. This CDR3 region has 17 residues. Germline CDR1 and CDR2: SGHVS and FNYEAQ. The junction had 5 bases not matched to a gene; V was cut back by 0 bases and J by 1 base. The CDR3 DNA reads as TGTGCCAGCAGCTTAGCCGGACTAGCGGTTATCCAAGAGACCCAGTACTTC. It is translated as CASSLAGLAVIQETQYF.

This chain uses TRBV9 with TRBJ1-1; tentatively, D is TRBD1 (5 bases). In germline, CDR1 is SGDLS, CDR2 YYNGEE. This CDR3 contains 14 residues. The ends were cut back, 2 bases at V and 4 bases at J, with 12 bases in the middle. The CDR3 region has the DNA TGTGCCAGCAGCGTGGGGGACGACAGCACTGAAGCTTTCTTT. It translates to CASSVGDDSTEAFF.

The J gene is TRBJ2-2, the V gene TRBV29-1; the match to TRBD1 covers 9 bases. J lost 6 bases, V lost 6 bases, and 11 bases had no gene match. The CDR3 runs 15 residues. Germline V gene data show CDR1 as SQVTM and CDR2 as ANQGSEA. CDR3 residues: CSVAPGTGRAGELFF. DNA of the CDR3: TGCAGCGTAGCCCCCGGGACAGGGAGGGCCGGGGAGCTGTTTTTT.

This clonotype showed up just a few times. The chain joins TRBV25-1 to TRBJ1-2; tentatively, D is TRBD1 (5 bases). Per germline, CDR1 MGHDK and CDR2 SYGVNS. The CDR3 has 13 residues. Trimming shortened V by 5 bases and J by 8 bases, and 15 bases separated the two germline ends. The CDR3 DNA reads as TGTGCCAGCAGTCGGGGCAAAATAGAAGGCTACACCTTC. Its translation is CASSRGKIEGYTF.

Ten or more counts support this clonotype. The chain joins TRBV28 to TRBJ1-5; D might be TRBD1 (6 bases). Germline values: CDR1 MDHEN, CDR2 SYDVKM. V lost 3 bases and J 5 bases, leaving 14 bases between the germline ends. The CDR3 sequence is 15 residues long. CDR3 bases: TGTGCCAGCAGTTTCCCGCCAGGGGTCCATCAGCCCCAGCATTTT. Its translation: CASSFPPGVHQPQHF.

This sequence joins TRBV12-3 or TRBV12-4 and TRBJ1-2; no clear D gene. V lost 5 bases and J lost 4, with 17 bases in between. CDR3 length: 15 residues. The CDR3 sequence: CASSPGLSWGYGYTF. CDR3 bases: TGTGCCAGCAGTCCTGGTTTATCGTGGGGCTATGGCTACACCTTC.

This clonotype was detected ten times or more. The chain employs TRBV16 and TRBJ1-5; D is ambiguous. This CDR3 spans 14 amino acids. Trimming took off 1 base at V and 2 bases at J, with 6 bases between the two ends. CDR1 is KGHSY and CDR2 is FQNENV in the germline V gene. Here the CDR3 reads CASSQFQGNQPQHF. CDR3 nucleotide sequence: TGTGCCAGCAGCCAATTCCAGGGCAATCAGCCCCAGCATTTT. The full variable domain, its missing parts supplied by reference TRBV16 and TRBJ1-5, is GEEVAQTPKHLVRGEGQKAKLYCAPIKGHSYVFWYQQVLKNEFKFLISFQNENVFDETGMPKERFSAKCLPNSPCSLEIQATKLEDSAVYFCASSQFQGNQPQHFGDGTRLSIL.

CDR3 DNA: TGCAGCGTTGAAGACAGGGAGCAGTACTTC. Its translation is CSVEDREQYF. The V and J genes are TRBV29-1 and TRBJ2-7; D gene ambiguous. CDR3 length: 10 amino acids. Deletions cut 0 bases from V and 7 bases from J, with 4 bases between. CDR1 SQVTM and CDR2 ANQGSEA come from the germline V gene.

This clonotype turned up a few times. The chain combines TRBV12-3 or TRBV12-4 with TRBJ1-2; D is uncertain. This CDR3 region has 13 residues. V lost 4 bases, J lost 7 bases, and 13 bases lay in between. CDR3 bases: TGTGCCAGCAGTTCGACACCTAGCCGTGGCTACACCTTC. Translation: CASSSTPSRGYTF.